The T cell receptor (beta chain) described here comes from a study of T cell responses to AZD1222 COVID-19 vaccine. Sequenced by immunoSEQ multiplex PCR; TCRdb stores in-frame clones only, minus some. This table holds 30,000 to 35,000 clones, around 78% found once. In regard to this clone: Its antigen is still unknown.

CDR3 length: 19 residues. Germline V gene lookup returns CDR1 LGHDT and CDR2 YNNKEL (reference sequence). The J segment lost 3 bases and the V segment lost 4 bases, leaving 11 bases of the junction unmatched. Second-dose timings of about 4 or about 12 weeks were pooled. Study-wide points: Spike-specific TCR breadth and depth grew following two AZD1222 doses. Among those given AZD1222, only five to seven were seropositive at baseline.

Source: peripheral blood, taken 28 days after the second AZD1222 dose. The TCR comes from an adult who received the AZD1222 COVID-19 vaccine. This sequence joins TRBV3-1 (or the pseudogene TRBV3-2) and TRBJ2-1; 14 nucleotides align to TRBD2. CDR3: CASSPRTSGGKSFYNEQFF. CDR3 DNA: TGTGCCAGCAGCCCCCGGACTAGCGGGGGGAAGTCGTTCTACAATGAGCAGTTCTTC.